Below, one T cell receptor (beta chain) is given with its context. This clonotype is considered medium-sized (0.01 to 0.1%). Its target antigen remains unknown. Per-nucleotide qualities are absent, and no much larger clonotype sits a single base away. The data originate from a study of circulating CD8 cells and anti-PD-1 response in melanoma (dated by TCRdb to the early 2020s). For context, the study as a whole: Nivolumab was given to patients intravenously at 3 mg/kg every 2 weeks. The melanoma cohort included about 13 patients, of whom seven received anti-PD-1 as first-line therapy and six had previously received targeted therapy or immunotherapy. Patients with complete or partial responses were counted as responders, while patients with stable or progressive disease (RECIST v1.1) were counted as non-responders. The TCR repertoire analysis was performed on roughly 11 melanoma patients, comprising 7 non-responders and 4 responders. On on-treatment samples, PD-1 was detected using a biotinylated anti-human IgG4 antibody. What the research found in general, with its limitations: Since no tumor material could be accessed, the researchers instead assessed tumor reactivity using peptide assays on expanded sorted subsets. Because material was limited, experiments were generally done without replicates. The DNEG repertoire had the highest diversity, the PD-1 and DPOS repertoires had similar and higher clonality, and the TIGIT repertoires had the lowest diversity. Only baseline and M1 samples, drawn from a small cohort with few responders, went into the published TCR repertoire comparisons. Repertoires were largely private between subsets, with under 7.5% of TRB clonotypes shared at M1; sharing was highest between DPOS and TIGIT. The cohort included both treatment-naive and previously treated patients, and the authors noted that this mix could influence results.

Four subsets defined by PD-1 and/or TIGIT were sorted from live CD3+CD8+TCRalphabeta+ cells on a BD FACSAria II cell sorter. Circulating CD8 T cells were sorted into four subsets by PD-1 and TIGIT expression to characterize their relevance to anti-PD-1 therapy response. From each sorted CD8 T-cell subset, both TCR alpha and TCR beta chains were sequenced. Peripheral blood was collected at three points: before the first anti-PD-1 injection, after two injections and after four injections. Ficoll gradient centrifugation was used to isolate PBMCs right away. Until use, PBMCs were cryopreserved in liquid nitrogen in RPMI containing about 20% FCS and around 10% DMSO. After thawing, PBMCs were stained with a viability dye plus antibodies against CD3, CD8alpha, TCRalphabeta, PD-1 and TIGIT. The RNeasy Kit was used to extract total RNA, and all samples had a RIN greater than 7. The reads were generated on a NextSeq 500. The QIAseq Immune Repertoire RNA Library Kit, Human TCR Panel, was used to prepare TCR libraries from around 15 ng of total RNA. Sequencing of the TCR libraries was done on an Illumina NextSeq with a Mid Output V2 kit and asymmetric 261x41 paired-end reads. Every TCR library was diluted to about 4 nM, then pooled, denatured and loaded at about 0.99 pM. As for the authors' bioinformatics: TCR FASTQ files were processed in the QIAGEN GeneGlobe Data Analysis Center, and downstream analysis was performed in R 3.5.2. Clonality was calculated as one minus Shannon entropy normalized by the log of the number of unique productive sequences. Fisher exact tests at 5% FDR, run separately within each subset, picked out TRA or TRB clonotypes whose abundance differed between baseline and M1. Differentially abundant clonotypes were categorized as emerging, expanding, contracting or non-expanding/contracting. Morisita's overlap index was used to measure how much repertoires overlapped between patients. TCRdb redid the processing of the public reads, applying fastp at Q25 and MiXCR, and retained in-frame beta chains. Rows with a matching CDR3 protein are joined into one entry that keeps the most common DNA and genes. For this entry, the V and J calls and clone size follow TCRdb and not the study's own pipeline. The sample records more than 250 distinct CDR3 sequences, about 10% of which are singletons. The biggest ten clones account for roughly 60% of the sample.

The receptor was derived from a human donor with melanoma. The sequenced sample was CD8+ T cells from PBMCs, obtained at baseline or after one month of anti-PD-1 therapy (not recorded which).

The CDR3 is CASRSIWTGGGYNEQFF. The DNA sequence reads TGTGCCAGTAGGTCCATCTGGACTGGCGGGGGTTACAATGAGCAGTTCTTC. Recombination joined TRBV19 with TRBJ2-1, with 7 junctional bases fitting TRBD2. Germline trimming amounts to 6 bases on V and 4 bases on J, with 15 as the count of junction bases outside the gene matches. The CDR1 and CDR2 encoded by the germline V gene (reference sequence) are LNHDA and SQIVND. From cysteine to phenylalanine, the CDR3 is 17 amino acids long. Here the CDR3 DNA is all that survives: 51 bases in frame from base 1.